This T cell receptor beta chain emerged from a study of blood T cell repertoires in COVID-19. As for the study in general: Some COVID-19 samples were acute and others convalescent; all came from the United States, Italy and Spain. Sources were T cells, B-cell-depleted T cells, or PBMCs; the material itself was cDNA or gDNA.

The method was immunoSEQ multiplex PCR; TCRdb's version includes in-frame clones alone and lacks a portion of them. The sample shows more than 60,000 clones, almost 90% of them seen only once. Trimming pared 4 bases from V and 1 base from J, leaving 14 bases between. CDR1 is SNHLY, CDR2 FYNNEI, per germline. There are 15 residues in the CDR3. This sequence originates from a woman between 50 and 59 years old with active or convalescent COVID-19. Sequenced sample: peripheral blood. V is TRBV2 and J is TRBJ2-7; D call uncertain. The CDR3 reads CASSVTPIVSYEQYF. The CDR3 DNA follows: TGTGCCAGCAGTGTAACGCCAATAGTTTCCTACGAGCAGTACTTC.